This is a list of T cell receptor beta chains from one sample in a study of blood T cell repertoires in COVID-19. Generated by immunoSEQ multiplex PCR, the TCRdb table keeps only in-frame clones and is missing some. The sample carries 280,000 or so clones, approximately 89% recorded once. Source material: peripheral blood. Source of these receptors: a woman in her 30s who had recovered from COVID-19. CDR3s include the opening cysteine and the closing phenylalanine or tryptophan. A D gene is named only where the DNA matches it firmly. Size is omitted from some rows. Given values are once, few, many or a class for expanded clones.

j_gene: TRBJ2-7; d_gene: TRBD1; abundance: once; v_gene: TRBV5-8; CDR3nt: TGTGCCAGCAGCTTGGGAGAGGACAGGGGGCTGAACGAGCAGTACTTC; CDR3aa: CASSLGEDRGLNEQYF
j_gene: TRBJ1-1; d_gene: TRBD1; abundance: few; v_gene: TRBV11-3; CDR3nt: TGTGCCAGCAGCTCGAATTATTACAGGGGGCGGGACACTGAAGCTTTCTTT; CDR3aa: CASSSNYYRGRDTEAFF
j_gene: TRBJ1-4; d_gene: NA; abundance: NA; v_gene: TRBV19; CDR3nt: TGTGCCAGTAGTGCCCGTAGAACAACTAATGAAAAACTGTTTTTT; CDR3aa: CASSARRTTNEKLFF
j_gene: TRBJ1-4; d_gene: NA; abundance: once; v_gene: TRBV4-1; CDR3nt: TGCGCCAGCAGCCGATCCGGGACAACAACTAATGAAAAACTGTTTTTT; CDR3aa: CASSRSGTTTNEKLFF
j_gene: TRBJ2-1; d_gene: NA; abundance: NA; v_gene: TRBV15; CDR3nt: TGTGCCACCAGCAGAGATGGCGGATATGAGCAGTTCTTC; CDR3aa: CATSRDGGYEQFF
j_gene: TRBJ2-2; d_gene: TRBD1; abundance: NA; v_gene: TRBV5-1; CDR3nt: TGCGCCAGCAGCTTGGCAAGGACAGGGGATGTGACCGGGGAGCTGTTTTTT; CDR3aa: CASSLARTGDVTGELFF
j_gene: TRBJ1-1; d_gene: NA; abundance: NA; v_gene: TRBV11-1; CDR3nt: TGTGCCAGCAGCTTAGCCCCTCCGGGGACTGAAGCTTTCTTT; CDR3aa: CASSLAPPGTEAFF
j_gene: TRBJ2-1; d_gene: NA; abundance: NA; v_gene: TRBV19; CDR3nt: TGTGCCAGTACGCCAGGGTCCTACAATGAGCAGTTCTTC; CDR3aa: CASTPGSYNEQFF
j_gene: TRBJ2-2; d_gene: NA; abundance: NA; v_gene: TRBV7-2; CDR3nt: TGTGCCAGCAGCCCCCTAAAGTACCTTAACACCGGGGAGCTGTTTTTT; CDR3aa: CASSPLKYLNTGELFF
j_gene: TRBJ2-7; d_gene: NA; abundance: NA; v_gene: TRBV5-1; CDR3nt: TGCGCCAGCAGCTTGGAAGTCAGGGAGGTATCGTACGAGCAGTACTTC; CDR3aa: CASSLEVREVSYEQYF
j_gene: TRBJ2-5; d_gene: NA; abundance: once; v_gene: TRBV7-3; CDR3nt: TGTGCCAGCAGCTTAGGTAGCGGCAGCGAGACCCAGTACTTC; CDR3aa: CASSLGSGSETQYF
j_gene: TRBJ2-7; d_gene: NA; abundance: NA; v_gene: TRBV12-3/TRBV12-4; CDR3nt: TGTGCCAGCAGTTACAGGGTTAACGACGAGCAGTACTTC; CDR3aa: CASSYRVNDEQYF
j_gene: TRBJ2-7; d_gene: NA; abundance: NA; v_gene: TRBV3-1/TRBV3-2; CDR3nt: TGTGCCAGCAGCCCAAGTTCGGGTTCGTACGAGCAGTACTTC; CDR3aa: CASSPSSGSYEQYF
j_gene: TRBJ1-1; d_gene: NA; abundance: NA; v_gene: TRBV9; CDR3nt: TGTGCCAGCAGCGTCTCAGGGAACACTGAAGCTTTCTTT; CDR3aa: CASSVSGNTEAFF
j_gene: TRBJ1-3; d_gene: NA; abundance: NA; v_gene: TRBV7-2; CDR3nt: TGTGCCAGCAGTGGGAGGGGAAACACCATATATTTT; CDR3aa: CASSGRGNTIYF
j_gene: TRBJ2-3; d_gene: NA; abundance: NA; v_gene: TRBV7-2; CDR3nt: TGTGCCAGCAGTTTAGAGCGGGCCACAGATACGCAGTATTTT; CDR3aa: CASSLERATDTQYF
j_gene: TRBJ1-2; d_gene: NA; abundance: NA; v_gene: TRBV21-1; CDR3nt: TGTGCCAGCAGCAAAGATTGGGACATCGTTAACTATGGCTACACCTTC; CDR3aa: CASSKDWDIVNYGYTF
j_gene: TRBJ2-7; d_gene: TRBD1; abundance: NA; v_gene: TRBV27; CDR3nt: TGTGCCAGCAGTACGGACAGGAGCTACGAGCAGTACTTC; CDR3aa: CASSTDRSYEQYF
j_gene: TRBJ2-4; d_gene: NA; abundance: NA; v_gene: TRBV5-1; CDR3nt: TGCGCCAGCAGCCGCTCGGGGTCGGAGAACATTCAGTACTTC; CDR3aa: CASSRSGSENIQYF
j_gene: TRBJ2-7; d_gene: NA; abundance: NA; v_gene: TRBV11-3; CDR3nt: TGTGCCAGTTCTGAGGGGGTCGGGTACGAGCAGTACTTC; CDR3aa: CASSEGVGYEQYF
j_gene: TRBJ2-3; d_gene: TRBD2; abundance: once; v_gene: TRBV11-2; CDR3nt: TGTGCCAGCAGCTTAGTGGTAGCGGGGGCGACAGATACGCAGTATTTT; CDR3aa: CASSLVVAGATDTQYF
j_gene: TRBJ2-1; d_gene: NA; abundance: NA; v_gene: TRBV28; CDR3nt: TGTGCCAGCAGTTTCGTCCACAATGAGCAGTTCTTC; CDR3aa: CASSFVHNEQFF
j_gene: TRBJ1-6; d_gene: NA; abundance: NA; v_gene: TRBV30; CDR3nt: TGTGCCTGGAGTTCGAGCTATAATTCACCCCTCCACTTT; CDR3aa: CAWSSSYNSPLHF
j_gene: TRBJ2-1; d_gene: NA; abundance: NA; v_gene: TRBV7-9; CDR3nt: TGTGCCAGCAGCGCCCTCCCCCGGGGGAGCACGCAGTTCTTC; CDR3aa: CASSALPRGSTQFF
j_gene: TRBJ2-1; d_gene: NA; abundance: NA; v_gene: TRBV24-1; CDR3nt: TGTGCCACCGCAAACAAGAATGAGCAGTTCTTC; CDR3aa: CATANKNEQFF
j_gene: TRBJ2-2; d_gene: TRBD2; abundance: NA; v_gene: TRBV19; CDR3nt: TGTGCCAGTAGTATAGAATTTGGCGGGGGGGCCTACACCGGGGAGCTGTTTTTT; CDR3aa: CASSIEFGGGAYTGELFF
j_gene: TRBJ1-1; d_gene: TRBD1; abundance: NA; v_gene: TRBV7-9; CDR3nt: TGTGCCAGCAGCTGGCAGGGGGCGAACACTGAAGCTTTCTTT; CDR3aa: CASSWQGANTEAFF
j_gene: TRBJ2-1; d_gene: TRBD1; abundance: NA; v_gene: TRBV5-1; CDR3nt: TGCGCCACCTCTCTTCAGGGGGCGGTCTCCGAGCAGTTCTTC; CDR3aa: CATSLQGAVSEQFF